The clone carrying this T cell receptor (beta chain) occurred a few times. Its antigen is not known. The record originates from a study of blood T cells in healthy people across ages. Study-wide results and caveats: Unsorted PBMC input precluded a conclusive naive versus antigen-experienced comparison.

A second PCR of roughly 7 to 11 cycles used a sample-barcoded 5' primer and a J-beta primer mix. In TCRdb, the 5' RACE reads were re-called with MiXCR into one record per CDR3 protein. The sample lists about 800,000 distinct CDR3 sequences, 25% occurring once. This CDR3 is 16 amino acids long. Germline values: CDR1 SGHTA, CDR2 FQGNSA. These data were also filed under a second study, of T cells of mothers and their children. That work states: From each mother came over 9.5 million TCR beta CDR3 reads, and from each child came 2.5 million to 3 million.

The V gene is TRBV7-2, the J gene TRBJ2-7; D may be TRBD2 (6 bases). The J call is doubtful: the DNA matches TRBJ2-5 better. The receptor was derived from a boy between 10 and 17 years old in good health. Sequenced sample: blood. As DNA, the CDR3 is TGTGCCAGCAGCCCCGGACGCCGGGGACTTGTAGAGACCCAGTACTTC. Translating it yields CASSPGRRGLVETQYF.